A single count supports the clone carrying this T cell receptor beta chain. What it binds is not known. Isolated per sample were at least 7 million PBMCs. Germline values: CDR1 LNHNV, CDR2 YYDKDF (reference sequence). The CDR3 totals 15 residues. Trimming took off 5 bases at V and 0 bases at J, with 11 bases between the two ends. These data are taken from a study of blood T cells in healthy people across ages. Study results and limitations: Naive and antigen-experienced cells were not separated, limiting conclusive comparison. Diversity was higher, and naive CD4+ cells more numerous, in long-lived donors than in aged donors.

Alongside a J-beta primer mix, a sample-barcoded 5' primer served in a second PCR lasting about 7 to 11 cycles. TCRdb re-called the 5' RACE reads through MiXCR, storing one row per CDR3 protein. The sample lists hundreds of thousands of distinct CDR3 sequences; approximately 52% were seen once. This chain uses TRBV15 with TRBJ2-1; D remains unclear. This clonotype was obtained from a woman over 75 in good health. The sample taken for sequencing was blood. CDR3 amino acids: CATSRIQNSYNEQFF. For the CDR3, the DNA is TGTGCCACCAGCCGTATTCAGAACTCCTACAATGAGCAGTTCTTC.